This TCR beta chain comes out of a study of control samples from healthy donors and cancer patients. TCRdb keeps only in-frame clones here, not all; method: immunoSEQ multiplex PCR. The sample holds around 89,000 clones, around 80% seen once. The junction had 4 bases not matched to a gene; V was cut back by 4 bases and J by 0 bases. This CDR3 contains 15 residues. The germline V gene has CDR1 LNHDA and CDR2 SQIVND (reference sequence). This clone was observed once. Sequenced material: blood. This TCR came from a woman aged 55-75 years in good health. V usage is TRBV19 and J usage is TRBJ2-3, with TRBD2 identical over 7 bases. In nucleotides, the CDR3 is TGTGCCAGTAGTACCCAAGCGGGGAGCACAGATACGCAGTATTTT. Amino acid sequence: CASSTQAGSTDTQYF.